The clone carrying this T cell receptor (beta chain) was detected only a few times. This sample was taken from a study of CD8 T cells in ankylosing spondylitis. TCRdb passed the 5' RACE reads through MiXCR, listing each CDR3 protein once. There are approximately 220,000 distinct CDR3 sequences in the sample; roughly 26% occur only once, and 6.6% lies in the top ten. Germline V gene lookup returns CDR1 SGHDT and CDR2 YYEEEE. The V segment lost 3 bases and the J segment 7 bases; nucleotides outside the gene matches: 8. There are 16 residues in the CDR3. This chain connects TRBV5-6 to TRBJ2-2; 11 bases align to TRBD2. The specimen sequenced was blood, either unsorted or a sorted T cell fraction (not recorded which). The TCR originated in a male donor with ankylosing spondylitis or in good health (not recorded which). The DNA of the CDR3 is TGTGCCAGCAGCTACACTAGCGGGAGAGGTATCGGGGAGCTGTTTTTT. It is translated as CASSYTSGRGIGELFF.